The following is a T cell receptor (beta chain) sequence with its context. This clonotype showed up many times. What this receptor recognizes is not known. Base quality data are lacking; no much larger clone is found one base away. The treatment or condition tag for this specimen amounts to: in vitro stimulation with specific CMV peptide epitopes to enrich CMV-specific T cells. This entry belongs to a study of T cell repertoires in cytomegalovirus infection (dated by TCRdb to the late 2010s). With respect to the entire study: The peptide stimulations were aimed at well-studied HLA-B-restricted epitopes as well as recently identified HLA-C-restricted CMV epitopes, whose presentation resists viral immunomodulation. The HLA type of each donor mattered for the analysis, because public TCR beta signatures pointed to carriage of CMV infection along with the matching HLA type. Broad study findings and their caveats: In the ex vivo response, HLA-C-restricted CMV-specific TCR beta clonotypes were dominant, and in two of eight donors the single most frequent clonotype came from this HLA-C-restricted group. In both this cohort and an independent approximately 370-donor cohort, the cumulative frequency of public TCR beta family members distinguished carriers of CMV infection plus the relevant HLA type.

Reads for this sample came from an Illumina HiSeq 1500. The public reads were reanalyzed by TCRdb: fastp trimming at Q25, MiXCR alignment, in-frame beta chains only. Each entry is one CDR3 protein sequence, shown with its most common DNA and genes. This sample gives approximately 310,000 distinct CDR3 sequences in total; 25% of them show up just once. The ten largest make up about 14% of the sample. From the cysteine up to the phenylalanine, the CDR3 has a length of 17 residues. Only CDR3 DNA remains: 51 bases, in frame from the first base. The germline V end is reduced by 5 bases and the J end by 0 bases; junction bases left unmatched: 7. The germline V gene provides CDR1 SGHVS and CDR2 FQNEAQ.

The rearrangement joined TRBV7-8 to TRBJ2-3, with 11 middle bases fitting TRBD2. This TCR was recovered from a human donor in good health (CMV status not recorded). Some clones in this sample may be carry-over from other donors' samples. The sequenced sample was cultured PBMCs, obtained from culture after CMV antigen stimulation. The CDR3: CASSLPTSGISTDTQYF. Read as DNA, the sequence is TGTGCCAGCAGCCTTCCGACTAGCGGGATTAGCACAGATACGCAGTATTTT. Outside the CDR3, residues come from the reference TRBV7-8 and TRBJ2-3 proteins, so the full variable domain is: GAGVSQSPRYKVAKRGQDVALRCDPISGHVSLFWYQQALGQGPEFLTYFQNEAQLDKSGLPSDRFFAERPEGSVSTLKIQRTQQEDSAVYLCASSLPTSGISTDTQYFGPGTRLTVL.